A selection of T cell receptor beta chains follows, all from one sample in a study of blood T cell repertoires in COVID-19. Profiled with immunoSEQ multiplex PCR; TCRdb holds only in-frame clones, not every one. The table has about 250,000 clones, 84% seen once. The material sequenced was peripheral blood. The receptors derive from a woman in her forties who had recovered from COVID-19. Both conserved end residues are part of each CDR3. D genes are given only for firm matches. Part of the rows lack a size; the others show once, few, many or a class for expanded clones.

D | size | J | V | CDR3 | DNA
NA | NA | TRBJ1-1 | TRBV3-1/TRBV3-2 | CASSQVGGIEAFF | TGTGCCAGCAGCCAAGTAGGAGGGATTGAAGCTTTCTTT
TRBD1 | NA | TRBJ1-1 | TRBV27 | CASRTGGVAEQGEAFF | TGTGCCAGCAGAACAGGGGGCGTAGCAGAACAGGGTGAAGCTTTCTTT
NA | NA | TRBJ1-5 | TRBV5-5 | CASSLEGRAQHF | TGTGCCAGCAGCTTGGAAGGGAGGGCCCAGCATTTT
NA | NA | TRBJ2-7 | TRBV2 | CASLREGASEQYF | TGTGCCAGTCTCCGGGAGGGGGCGAGCGAGCAGTACTTC
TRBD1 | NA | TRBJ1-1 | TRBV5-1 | CASSSGQGTEAFF | TGCGCCAGCAGCTCCGGACAGGGCACTGAAGCTTTCTTT
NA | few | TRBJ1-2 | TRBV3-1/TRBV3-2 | CASSQGAGHRNYGYTF | TGTGCCAGCAGCCAAGGTGCAGGACACCGAAACTATGGCTACACCTTC
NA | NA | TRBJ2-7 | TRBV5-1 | CASSLDSSTSSYEQYF | TGCGCCAGCAGCTTGGATAGTTCGACAAGCTCCTACGAGCAGTACTTC
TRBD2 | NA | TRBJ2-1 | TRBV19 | CATRGPAGGPYNEQFF | TGTGCCACGAGGGGACCTGCGGGGGGGCCCTACAATGAGCAGTTCTTC
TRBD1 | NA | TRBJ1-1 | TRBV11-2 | CASSERGTGRVATEAFF | TGTGCCAGCAGCGAGAGGGGGACAGGGCGCGTCGCCACTGAAGCTTTCTTT
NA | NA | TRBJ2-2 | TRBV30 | CAWSVKGGAGELFF | TGTGCCTGGAGTGTTAAAGGGGGGGCCGGGGAGCTGTTTTTT
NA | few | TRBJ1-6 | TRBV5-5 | CASSQWSSGSPLHF | TGTGCCAGCAGCCAATGGAGCAGCGGTTCACCCCTCCACTTT
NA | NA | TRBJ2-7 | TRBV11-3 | CASSLGTGAYEQYF | TGTGCCAGCAGCTTAGGCACGGGAGCGTACGAGCAGTACTTC
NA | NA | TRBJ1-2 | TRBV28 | CASSFSPGLGYGYTF | TGTGCCAGCAGTTTTTCACCAGGGCTGGGCTATGGCTACACCTTC
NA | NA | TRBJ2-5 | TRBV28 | CASVTSGAGETQYF | TGTGCCAGCGTGACTAGTGGGGCCGGGGAGACCCAGTACTTC
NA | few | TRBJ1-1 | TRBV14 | CASSQARGGLRNTEAFF | TGTGCCAGCAGCCAAGCCCGGGGGGGACTCAGGAACACTGAAGCTTTCTTT
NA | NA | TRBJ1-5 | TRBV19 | CASSIGRGLQPQHF | TGTGCCAGTAGTATAGGGAGGGGTTTGCAGCCCCAGCATTTT
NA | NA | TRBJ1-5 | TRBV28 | CASSYIQDSTYSNQPQHF | TGTGCCAGCAGTTATATTCAGGACTCCACCTATAGCAATCAGCCCCAGCATTTT
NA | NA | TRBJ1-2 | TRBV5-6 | CASSEAPSNYGYTF | TGTGCCAGCAGCGAGGCCCCCTCTAACTATGGCTACACCTTC
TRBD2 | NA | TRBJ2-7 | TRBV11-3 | CASSPPPRTSAYEQYF | TGTGCCAGCAGCCCCCCGCCCCGGACTAGTGCGTACGAGCAGTACTTC
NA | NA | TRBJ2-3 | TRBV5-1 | CASSLIRDTATDTQYF | TGCGCCAGCAGCTTAATCCGGGACACCGCCACAGATACGCAGTATTTT
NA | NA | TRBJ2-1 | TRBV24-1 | CATSEPYGSYNEQFF | TGTGCCACCAGTGAACCTTACGGCTCCTACAATGAGCAGTTCTTC
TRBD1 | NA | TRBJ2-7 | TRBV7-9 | CASSQSTGGHDYEQYF | TGTGCCAGCAGCCAGTCGACAGGGGGCCACGATTACGAGCAGTACTTC
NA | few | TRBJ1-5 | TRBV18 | CASSEGSNQPQHF | TGTGCCAGCTCCGAGGGAAGCAATCAGCCCCAGCATTTT
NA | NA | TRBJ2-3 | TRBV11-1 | CASSLNPRDTQYF | TGTGCCAGCAGCTTAAACCCGAGGGATACGCAGTATTTT
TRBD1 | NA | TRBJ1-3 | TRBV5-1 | CASSYSGTGARGNTIYF | TGCGCCAGCAGCTACTCCGGGACAGGGGCGCGGGGAAACACCATATATTTT
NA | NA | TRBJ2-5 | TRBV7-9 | CASSLDRQIQETQYF | TGTGCCAGCAGCCTCGACAGACAAATACAAGAGACCCAGTACTTC
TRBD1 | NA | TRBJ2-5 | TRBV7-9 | CASSLGQGWETQYF | TGTGCCAGCAGCCTCGGACAGGGTTGGGAGACCCAGTACTTC
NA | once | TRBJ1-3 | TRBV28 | CASLGAGLLSGNTIYF | TGTGCCAGCTTAGGGGCAGGACTACTCTCTGGAAACACCATATATTTT
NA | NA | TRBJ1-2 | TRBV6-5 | CASSQDLLYGYTF | TGTGCCAGCAGCCAGGATCTTCTTTATGGCTACACCTTC
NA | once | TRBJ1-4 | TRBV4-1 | CASSQAARANEKLFF | TGCGCCAGCAGCCAAGCCGCCAGGGCTAATGAAAAACTGTTTTTT
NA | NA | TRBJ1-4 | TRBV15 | CATSRDQGKLFF | TGTGCCACCAGCAGAGATCAGGGGAAACTGTTTTTT
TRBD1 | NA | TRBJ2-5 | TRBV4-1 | CASSLTRDRGDETQYF | TGCGCCAGCAGCCTCACCCGGGACAGGGGGGATGAGACCCAGTACTTC
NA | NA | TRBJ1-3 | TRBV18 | CASSPSGLDSRAGNTIYF | TGTGCCAGCTCACCTTCCGGCCTCGACTCTAGAGCTGGAAACACCATATATTTT
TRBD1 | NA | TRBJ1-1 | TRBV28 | CASSFTSGTGVLLEAFF | TGTGCCAGCAGTTTTACATCGGGGACAGGGGTCCTACTTGAAGCTTTCTTT
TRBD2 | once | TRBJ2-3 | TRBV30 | CAWSVIRGGLLNTQYF | TGTGCCTGGAGTGTAATACGGGGGGGCCTTTTAAATACGCAGTATTTT
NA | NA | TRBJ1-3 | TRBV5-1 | CASSLAGSSGGSGNTIYF | TGCGCCAGCAGCTTGGCCGGGAGTTCTGGGGGCTCTGGAAACACCATATATTTT
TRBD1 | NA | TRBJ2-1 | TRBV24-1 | CATSDLTPGQGMTNEQFF | TGTGCCACCAGTGATCTCACCCCGGGACAGGGAATGACCAATGAGCAGTTCTTC
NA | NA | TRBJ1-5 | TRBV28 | CASSLGAYIQGSNQPQHF | TGTGCCAGCAGTTTAGGTGCCTATATACAGGGCTCCAATCAGCCCCAGCATTTT
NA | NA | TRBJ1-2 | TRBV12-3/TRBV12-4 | CASSLQGNYGYTF | TGTGCCAGCAGTTTACAGGGGAACTATGGCTACACCTTC
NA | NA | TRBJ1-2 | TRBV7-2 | CASSFILGDGYTF | TGTGCCAGCAGCTTCATACTGGGAGATGGCTACACCTTC
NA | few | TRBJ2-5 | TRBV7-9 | CASSLSETQYF | TGTGCCAGCAGCTTATCTGAGACCCAGTACTTC
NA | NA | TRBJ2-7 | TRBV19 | CASSIGREGEQYF | TGTGCCAGTAGTATAGGGAGGGAAGGCGAGCAGTACTTC
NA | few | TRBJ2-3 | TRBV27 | CASSLSWRTHGYTQYF | TGTGCCAGCAGTTTATCTTGGCGAACCCACGGGTATACGCAGTATTTT
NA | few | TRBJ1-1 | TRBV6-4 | CASSDSGTSGLAFF | TGTGCCAGCAGTGACTCAGGGACAAGTGGACTAGCTTTCTTT
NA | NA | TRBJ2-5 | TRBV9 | CASSVAAGVEETQYF | TGTGCCAGCAGCGTAGCTGCAGGGGTTGAAGAGACCCAGTACTTC
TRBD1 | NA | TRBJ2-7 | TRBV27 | CASSLGTGSGEQYF | TGTGCCAGCAGTCTCGGGACAGGATCGGGTGAGCAGTACTTC
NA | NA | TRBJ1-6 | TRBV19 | CASSLGGLRNSPLHF | TGTGCCAGTAGTCTCGGGGGGCTGCGGAATTCACCCCTCCACTTT
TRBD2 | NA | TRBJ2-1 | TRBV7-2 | CASSRSSGGFSYNEQFF | TGTGCCAGCAGCCGTTCTAGCGGGGGGTTTTCCTACAATGAGCAGTTCTTC
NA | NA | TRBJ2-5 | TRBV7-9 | CASSPLGFSYQETQYF | TGTGCCAGCAGCCCCCTGGGCTTTTCGTACCAAGAGACCCAGTACTTC
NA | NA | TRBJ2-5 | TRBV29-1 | CSARARWGVETQYF | TGCAGCGCCCGGGCTAGATGGGGAGTAGAGACCCAGTACTTC
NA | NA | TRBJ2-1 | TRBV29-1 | CSVDQPPRGYNEQFF | TGCAGCGTTGATCAGCCTCCCCGGGGGTACAATGAGCAGTTCTTC
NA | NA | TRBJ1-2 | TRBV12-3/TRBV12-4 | CASSLVGELGYTF | TGTGCCAGCAGTTTGGTAGGGGAATTGGGCTACACCTTC
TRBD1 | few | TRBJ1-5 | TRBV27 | CASSPQRGLGGNQPQHF | TGTGCCAGCAGTCCACAAAGGGGGCTGGGGGGCAATCAGCCCCAGCATTTT
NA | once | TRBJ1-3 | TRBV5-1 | CASSLVAGDSGNTIYF | TGCGCCAGCAGCTTGGTAGCAGGGGATTCTGGAAACACCATATATTTT
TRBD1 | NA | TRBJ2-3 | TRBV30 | CARDRSLGTDTQYF | TGTGCCCGGGACAGGAGCTTGGGCACAGATACGCAGTATTTT
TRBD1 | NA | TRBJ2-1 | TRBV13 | CASSKHGQGASYNEQFF | TGTGCCAGCAGTAAACACGGACAGGGGGCGTCGTACAATGAGCAGTTCTTC